This TCR beta chain was identified in a study of tumor-infiltrating lymphocytes in oesophageal squamous cell carcinoma. A single record per CDR3 protein comes from TCRdb applying MiXCR to the PCR reads. The profile shows 10,000 or so distinct CDR3 sequences, roughly three fifths of them singletons. CDR1 and CDR2 from the germline V gene are SGHVS and FNYEAQ. This CDR3 contains 15 residues. The receptor was derived from a female donor with esophageal squamous cell carcinoma. The V gene is TRBV7-6, the J gene TRBJ2-6; D possibly corresponds to TRBD2 (6 bases). The better agreement between TRBJ2-5 and the DNA end casts doubt on the J call. The specimen sequenced was esophageal tumor tissue. CDR3 sequence: CASSLVGDGGETQYF. As DNA, the CDR3 is TGTGCCAGCAGCTTAGTGGGGGACGGGGGTGAGACCCAGTACTTC.